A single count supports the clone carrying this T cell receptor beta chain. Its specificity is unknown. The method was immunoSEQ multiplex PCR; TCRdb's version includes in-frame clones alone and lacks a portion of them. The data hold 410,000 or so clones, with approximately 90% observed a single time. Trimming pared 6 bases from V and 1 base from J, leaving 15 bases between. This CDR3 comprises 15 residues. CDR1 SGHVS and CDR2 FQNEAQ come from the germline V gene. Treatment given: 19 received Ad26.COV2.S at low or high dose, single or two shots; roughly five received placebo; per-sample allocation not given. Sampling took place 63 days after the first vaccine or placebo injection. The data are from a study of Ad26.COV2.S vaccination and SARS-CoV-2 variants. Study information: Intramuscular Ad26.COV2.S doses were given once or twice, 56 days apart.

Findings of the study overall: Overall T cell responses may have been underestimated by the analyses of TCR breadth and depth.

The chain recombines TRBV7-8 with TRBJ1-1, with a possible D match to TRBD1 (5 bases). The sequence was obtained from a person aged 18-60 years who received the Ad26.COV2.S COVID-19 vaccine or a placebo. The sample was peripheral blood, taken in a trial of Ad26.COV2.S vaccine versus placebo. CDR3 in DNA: TGTGCCAGCAGACAAATGGGGGTTGGGAACACTGAAGCTTTCTTT. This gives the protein CASRQMGVGNTEAFF.